This TCR beta chain was found in a study of OX40 agonist ivuxolimab in advanced cancers. Study details: Intravenous ivuxolimab was administered to patients every 2 weeks at 0.01 to 10 mg/kg. Antecedent anti-PD-1, anti-PD-L1 or anti-CTLA-4 therapy was permissible, with 35% to 40% having received some.

Peripheral blood came from all dose cohorts at three timepoints. Clones were sequenced by immunoSEQ multiplex PCR, and TCRdb holds only the in-frame ones, with some missing. The repertoire holds 50,000 to 70,000 clones, 85% to 95% seen once, with approximately 0.44% in the top ten. The input for sequencing was CD4+ or CD8+ T cells sorted from blood, taken in a trial of the OX40 agonist ivuxolimab. This clonotype was obtained from an adult with an advanced solid tumor such as melanoma, head and neck, liver or kidney cancer.

CDR3 sequence: CASSIKGARSEQYF. Written as DNA, the CDR3 is TGTGCCAGTAGTATCAAGGGGGCGCGTTCCGAGCAGTACTTC. The genes are TRBV19 and TRBJ2-7, with 7 bases matching TRBD1. Germline V gene data show CDR1 as LNHDA and CDR2 as SQIVND (reference sequence). The CDR3 is made up of 14 amino acids. The junction had 8 bases not matched to a gene; V was cut back by 3 bases and J by 6 bases.